The source of this T cell receptor (beta chain) is a study of shared clonotypes between healthy human individuals (dated by TCRdb to between 2020 and 2021). General notes on the study: The cohort included a few men and a couple of women between 18 and 49 years of age. For each donor, three plates each were used for CD4 naive and CD4 memory, two plates were used for CD8 naive, and one plate was used for CD8 memory. The study deeply sequenced blood TCR repertoires of about 5 healthy adults to estimate repertoire size and the extent of clonotype sharing between individuals. To increase sequencing depth and limit assay-specific biases, different laboratories used diverse techniques to prepare libraries and sequence TCR repertoires. Leukapheresis yielded between about 0.94 and 10 billion PBMCs per donor. Results the study describes overall, beyond this receptor: Even with the large sequencing depth, rarefaction of the sorted-subset datasets indicated that sequencing was incomplete. Across a handful of donors, 4.5% to 6.5% of naive CD4, roughly 3.5% of naive CD8, about 2.3% of memory CD4, and roughly 0.41% of memory CD8 clonotypes were shared. Compared with non-shared clonotypes, clonotypes shared by all four sorted-subset donors had higher generation probabilities. Based on pairwise subsampling, the degree of clonotype sharing among donors was expected to be affected by sequencing depth. Larger estimated clonotype richness was generally found for naive subsets than for memory subsets. The genetic and exposure-history diversity represented was limited by the small number of donors. Sampling was restricted to blood, and TCR repertoires in tissues likely differ from the TCR repertoires found in blood.

The CDR3 measures 17 amino acids from cysteine to phenylalanine. Only CDR3 DNA remains: 51 bases, in frame from the first base. CDR1 and CDR2, looked up from the germline V gene (reference sequence), are SGHNT and YYREEE. Trimming takes 4 bases off V and 1 base off J; junction bases not matched to a gene: 9. The donors were healthy, HIV-negative adults with no recently reported acute infections or vaccinations. All donors were Caucasian adults living in Nashville, Tennessee, USA. Magnetic negative selection was used to enrich CD4+ T cells, after which naive cells were positively selected on CD45RA and the negative fraction became the memory subset. After blood collection by leukapheresis, PBMCs were isolated using Ficoll-Histopaque density gradient centrifugation and then cryopreserved in the vapor phase of liquid nitrogen. Analytical flow cytometry was used to check the purity and quantity of every magnetically sorted T cell population. Genomic DNA was isolated from each sorted fraction and quantified by UV absorbance on a Nanodrop 2000c.

Using the deep immunoSEQ assay, multiplex PCR amplified TCR CDR3 regions from genomic DNA. Genomic DNA extracted from each cell subset was distributed evenly over all wells of several immunoSEQ 96-well plates, and each plate served as one replicate. For sorted subsets, approximately 210 ng of genomic DNA, equivalent to some 30,000 T cell genomes, went into each replicate PCR. Purified libraries were measured with a Qubit 3.0 fluorometer, size-checked on a Bioanalyzer 2100, and measured again with the KAPA Library Quantification kit. Every immunoSEQ 96-well plate was sequenced on a dedicated single-read 150-cycle Illumina NextSeq 550 flow cell. From the authors' description of their analysis: Because the immunoSEQ output included only junctional sequences and no quality scores, the filtering could not be the same as the filtering used for full-length reads. To assign V/J genes and CDR3, sequences were annotated against IMGT germline references using PyIR, a Python wrapper for IgBLAST v1.9. Reads were filtered out if the reads had weak V/J assignments (E-value above 1e-6), no CDR3, stop codons, out-of-frame junctions, or ambiguous translated residues. V3J clonotypes were defined by identical inferred V gene, J gene, and CDR3 amino acid sequence. Percentage overlap between repertoires was computed as shared unique clonotypes divided by the size of the smaller repertoire. Repertoire richness was assessed with RTK rarefaction, the Chao1 estimator, and Recon v2.1 estimates of unobserved clonotypes. Generation probabilities were computed with OLGA for all TCRbeta clonotypes obtained by the gDNA method from a few donors. In its TCRdb copy, this immuneACCESS table keeps in-frame sequences only and misses some clones. Where compared with another copy, unresolved V genes explain less than half of these, and the others have no known cause. V and J calls and clone size are those listed in that table; D and trimming were worked out from the DNA. The sample table records hundreds of thousands of clones; 55% to 85% of these occur just once. The ten largest account for around 2% of the sample.

Note on this clone: This clone's antigen is unknown. Base qualities are not provided; no much larger clone lies one nucleotide away.

This receptor was taken from a young woman in good health. This chain joins TRBV5-4 to TRBJ2-3; 10 central bases correspond to TRBD1. The sequenced sample was memory CD4+ T cells sorted from blood. In light of the paper, this sample's cell subset or site label describes: CD45RA-negative fraction. At the DNA level, the sequence is TGTGCCAGCAGCCCCCGACAGGGGGCGCGGGGCACAGATACGCAGTATTTT. Its translation reads: CASSPRQGARGTDTQYF.